This T cell receptor (beta chain) appears in the sequencing data of a study of T-cell memory formation after mild COVID-19. The overall study: Clustering of TCRs was largely donor specific. Findings of the study overall: There were some responding clones in pre-infection memory, which suggested that cross-reactive memory had joined.

Via MiXCR, TCRdb re-called the 5' RACE reads, giving one row per CDR3 protein. The sample carries a few hundred thousand distinct CDR3 sequences, about a fifth recorded once. Points on this clonotype: Its cognate antigen is unknown.

Trimming left V 7 bases short and J 3 bases short, with 16 bases between. The CDR3 contains 13 residues. Germline CDR1 and CDR2: SQVTM and ANQGSEA. Sequenced sample: PBMCs or a T cell subset sorted from them (not recorded which). The rearrangement joins TRBV29-1 to TRBJ2-7; D is unclear. The receptor was isolated from an adult woman who had mild COVID-19 (a few samples of this study predate the infection). Cell type and time point are not known. The CDR3 loop reads CSAGSEAGYEQYF. CDR3 sequence (DNA): TGCAGCGCTGGATCGGAAGCTGGCTACGAGCAGTACTTC.